This TCR beta chain was identified in a study of regulatory T cells in long-lasting Graves disease. Points on this clonotype: Its antigen is unidentified.

The sample's time point: newly diagnosed GD, antithyroid drugs for less than 3 months. Researchers made the TCR library from RNA that was extracted from PBMCs. Libraries of TCR beta came from iRepertoire HTBI primers plus Arm-PCR of CDR3 regions. Each CDR3 protein is one row after TCRdb ran MiXCR on the multiplex PCR reads. Found here are about 430,000 distinct CDR3 sequences, approximately 15% of them singletons; the top ten hold roughly 8%. This CDR3 region has 15 residues. V lost 8 bases and J lost 4; bases outside the gene matches: 8. The germline CDR1 and CDR2 sequences are MGHDK and SYGVNS. Study observations and caveats: Favored gene segments in persistent disease were TRBV28, TRBJ1-2 and TRBJ2-5.

These data were also filed under a second study, of T cells in Graves' hyperthyroidism and ophthalmopathy.

This sequence was found in a woman in her 40s with Graves disease. The chain is built from TRBV25-1 and TRBJ1-2, with 12 bases lining up with TRBD1. The sample here was peripheral blood mononuclear cells (PBMCs), taken at new diagnosis, from a patient treated with antithyroid drugs. CDR3 protein: CASGGGTGGLYGYTF. As DNA, the CDR3 is TGTGCCAGCGGAGGGGGGACAGGGGGCCTCTATGGCTACACCTTC.